A selection of T cell receptor beta chains follows, all from one sample in a study of shared clonotypes between healthy human individuals. Data came from immunoSEQ multiplex PCR; TCRdb stores just in-frame clones and leaves some out. Among a few million clones listed, 90% to 95% were seen once. Specimen: naive CD4+ T cells from PBMCs. The receptor source for this set is a man aged 18 to 35 in good health. Some clones in this sample may be carry-over from other donors' samples. CDR3s include the opening cysteine and the closing phenylalanine or tryptophan. The order of the fields is CDR3 length, clone size, D gene, V gene, J gene, CDR3 DNA, CDR3 protein. A D gene is named only where the DNA matches it firmly. A clone size is listed for some rows: how often the clone was seen (once, few, many), or a class if it is expanded.

>13|NA|NA|TRBV7-6|TRBJ2-1
TGTGCCAGCAGTTGGGACCTCTACAATGAGCAGTTCTTC
CASSWDLYNEQFF
>12|NA|NA|TRBV18|TRBJ1-2
TGTGCCAGCGCTACCCCGGGGGGTGGCTACACCTTC
CASATPGGGYTF
>15|NA|TRBD1|TRBV30|TRBJ1-1
TGTGCCTGGAGGACTAGGGACAGGGGGGACACTGAAGCTTTCTTT
CAWRTRDRGDTEAFF
>14|once|NA|TRBV7-2|TRBJ2-2
TGTGCCAGCAGCTTATTGGGGATCACCGGGGAGCTGTTTTTT
CASSLLGITGELFF
>16|NA|TRBD2|TRBV11-2|TRBJ2-5
TGTGCCAGCAGCTTACCTCTAGCGGGAGCATGGGAGACCCAGTACTTC
CASSLPLAGAWETQYF
>14|NA|NA|TRBV7-2|TRBJ1-1
TGTGCCAGCAGCTCCCCACTTTACACAGGGGAAGCTTTCTTT
CASSSPLYTGEAFF
>14|once|TRBD2|TRBV7-3|TRBJ2-1
TGTGCCAGCAGCTTAGGGGGAGGGAACAATGAGCAGTTCTTC
CASSLGGGNNEQFF
>12|NA|NA|TRBV5-1|TRBJ2-3
TGCGCCAGCCTAAAGGGCACAGATACGCAGTATTTT
CASLKGTDTQYF
>13|NA|TRBD1|TRBV2|TRBJ2-7
TGTGCCAGCAGCTGGGGACAGGGCCACGAGCAGTACTTC
CASSWGQGHEQYF
>14|NA|NA|TRBV10-2|TRBJ1-5
TGCGCCAGCAGCCGATCTGGAGGCAATCAGCCCCAGCATTTT
CASSRSGGNQPQHF
>17|NA|TRBD2|TRBV5-6|TRBJ2-3
TGTGCCAGCAGCTGGGGACTAGCGGGAGGAACCACAGATACGCAGTATTTT
CASSWGLAGGTTDTQYF
>12|NA|TRBD1|TRBV10-3|TRBJ2-7
TGTGCCATCGAGACAGGGACCCACGAGCAGTACTTC
CAIETGTHEQYF
>11|NA|NA|TRBV28|TRBJ2-2
TGTGCCAGCTTATGGAGGAGGGAGCTGTTTTTT
CASLWRRELFF
>13|NA|NA|TRBV6-5|TRBJ2-7
TGTGCCAGCAGCGATGGGCCCCGGGGCGAGCAGTACTTC
CASSDGPRGEQYF
>16|NA|TRBD2|TRBV28|TRBJ2-7
TGTGCCAGCAGTTTGGGATCAGCGGGAGGCCCCCAGGAGCAGTACTTC
CASSLGSAGGPQEQYF
>16|NA|NA|TRBV7-2|TRBJ2-1
TGTGCCAGCAGCCCCTCAGCGGGCAGCCCCTACAATGAGCAGTTCTTC
CASSPSAGSPYNEQFF
>13|NA|NA|TRBV6-1|TRBJ2-7
TGTGCCAGCAGTGAGGGAGGGGGCGCCGAGCAGTACTTC
CASSEGGGAEQYF
>16|NA|TRBD1|TRBV18|TRBJ1-1
TGTGCCAGCTCACGGTTGACAGGGGGCGTGGGCACTGAAGCTTTCTTT
CASSRLTGGVGTEAFF
>15|NA|NA|TRBV9|TRBJ1-2
TGTGCCAGCAGCGTAGAAGTCCACGCTAACTATGGCTACACCTTC
CASSVEVHANYGYTF
>17|NA|TRBD1|TRBV28|TRBJ2-7
TGTGCCAGCAGCCTCTACCCCGGGACAGGGCATTCCCACGAGCAGTACTTC
CASSLYPGTGHSHEQYF
>16|NA|NA|TRBV7-2|TRBJ2-7
TGTGCCAGCAGCTTAGTCGGCCGGGGGGCAGTGTACGAGCAGTACTTC
CASSLVGRGAVYEQYF
>13|NA|NA|TRBV5-1|TRBJ2-5
TGCGCCAGCGGACCGGGGGCAGGGGAGACCCAGTACTTC
CASGPGAGETQYF
>15|NA|NA|TRBV4-2|TRBJ2-3
TGTGCCAGCAGCCCCGGGCAGGGAGGAATAGATACGCAGTATTTT
CASSPGQGGIDTQYF
>10|NA|NA|TRBV20-1|TRBJ2-7
TGCAGTGCTTACAGCTACGAGCAGTACTTC
CSAYSYEQYF
>15|NA|NA|TRBV6-4|TRBJ1-1
TGTGCCAACAGTGGGTCGGCTATGTTGAACACTGAAGCTTTCTTT
CANSGSAMLNTEAFF
>16|NA|TRBD2|TRBV7-8|TRBJ2-1
TGTGCCAGCAGCGGACGCGGGAGGGGATATGGCAATGAGCAGTTCTTC
CASSGRGRGYGNEQFF
>21|NA|TRBD2|TRBV5-1|TRBJ2-1
TGCGCCAGCAGCTCGGGGCCGGGACTAGCGGGAGGGCCTCGGTTAGACAATGAGCAGTTCTTC
CASSSGPGLAGGPRLDNEQFF
>14|few|TRBD1|TRBV2|TRBJ1-5
TGTGCCAGCCGCGGGACAGGGTCCAATCAGCCCCAGCATTTT
CASRGTGSNQPQHF
>15|NA|NA|TRBV6-6|TRBJ2-7
TGTGCCAGCAGTCCTCAGGCGTCTAGCTCCTACGAGCAGTACTTC
CASSPQASSSYEQYF
>15|NA|TRBD2|TRBV9|TRBJ2-1
TGTGCCAGCAGCGTAGGACTAGCGGGGCCAGGCGAGCAGTTCTTC
CASSVGLAGPGEQFF
>17|NA|NA|TRBV19|TRBJ2-2
TGTGCCAGTAGACACGGTGGTGGGCGGAGAAACACCGGGGAGCTGTTTTTT
CASRHGGGRRNTGELFF
>14|NA|NA|TRBV7-2|TRBJ2-7
TGTGCCAGCAGCTCAGATGGGAGTCCCTACGAGCAGTACTTC
CASSSDGSPYEQYF
>16|NA|NA|TRBV5-1|TRBJ2-3
TGCGCCAGCAGGTCGACCGTCGGGACCAGGGTAGATACGCAGTATTTT
CASRSTVGTRVDTQYF
>15|NA|NA|TRBV4-3|TRBJ1-2
TGCGCCAGCAGCCAAGAGTTGAACGCGAACTATGGCTACACCTTC
CASSQELNANYGYTF
>14|NA|TRBD1|TRBV5-1|TRBJ1-1
TGCGCCAGCAGCTCCCGGGACAGTATAACGGAAGCTTTCTTT
CASSSRDSITEAFF
>14|NA|NA|TRBV11-1|TRBJ2-5
TGTGCCAGCAGCTTAATGAGGACACAAGAGACCCAGTACTTC
CASSLMRTQETQYF
>15|NA|NA|TRBV12-5|TRBJ2-5
TGTGCTAGTGGTTTGGGGCAGGGGAGTTGGGAGACCCAGTACTTC
CASGLGQGSWETQYF
>11|NA|NA|TRBV20-1|TRBJ1-2
TGCAGTGCTAGAGATGGGGTTGGCTACACCTTC
CSARDGVGYTF
>17|NA|TRBD2|TRBV28|TRBJ2-1
TGTGCCAGCAGTTTAATTACCGGGACTAGCGGTCACAATGAGCAGTTCTTC
CASSLITGTSGHNEQFF
>13|once|TRBD1|TRBV7-3|TRBJ1-1
TGTGCCAGCAGCTTTACAGGGGTTTCCGAAGCTTTCTTT
CASSFTGVSEAFF
>14|NA|TRBD2|TRBV7-9|TRBJ2-7
TGTGCCAGCAGCGTTGGACTAGTCCCCTACGAGCAGTACTTC
CASSVGLVPYEQYF
>15|few|NA|TRBV15|TRBJ1-1
TGTGCCACCAGCAGAGTAGTACGGTGGAACACTGAAGCTTTCTTT
CATSRVVRWNTEAFF
>15|NA|NA|TRBV5-6|TRBJ1-1
TGTGCCAGCAGCCCTGCCACAGGAAGAGGGCCTGAAGCTTTCTTT
CASSPATGRGPEAFF
>15|NA|TRBD1|TRBV5-1|TRBJ2-2
TGCGCCAGCAGCTTTGCTTCAGGGGGACCCGGGGAGCTGTTTTTT
CASSFASGGPGELFF
>13|few|NA|TRBV27|TRBJ1-1
TGTGCCAGCAGTCCACACCCGGAGACTGAAGCTTTCTTT
CASSPHPETEAFF
>17|NA|NA|TRBV2|TRBJ2-2
TGTGCCAGCAGTGAAGCGCGGCAGGGGGGTGGGAACGGGGAGCTGTTTTTT
CASSEARQGGGNGELFF
>17|NA|TRBD2|TRBV28|TRBJ2-1
TGTGCCAGCATTACTACCGGACGGATCAGCGGGGACAATGAGCAGTTCTTC
CASITTGRISGDNEQFF
>15|NA|NA|TRBV5-5|TRBJ2-3
TGTGCCAGCAGCTGGGCCGAGGTGGGCACAGATACGCAGTATTTT
CASSWAEVGTDTQYF
>16|once|TRBD1|TRBV11-2|TRBJ2-5
TGTGCCAGCAGCTTAGTAGGGACAGGGATCTGGGAGACCCAGTACTTC
CASSLVGTGIWETQYF
>15|NA|TRBD1|TRBV11-2|TRBJ1-3
TGTGCCAGCAGCTTAGATGGGACAGGGGGAAACACCATATATTTT
CASSLDGTGGNTIYF
>16|NA|TRBD1|TRBV5-4|TRBJ2-5
TGTGCCAGCAGCCCCCCCCCGAGAGGGGGCAGTGAGACCCAGTACTTC
CASSPPPRGGSETQYF
>20|NA|TRBD2|TRBV7-3|TRBJ2-1
TGTGCCAGCAGCGTTCTCCGCGGGACTAGCCCGAAGGGCACCTACAATGAGCAGTTCTTC
CASSVLRGTSPKGTYNEQFF
>14|NA|NA|TRBV5-1|TRBJ2-7
TGCGCCAGCAGCTTGGCCGTGACGCCGGGCGAGCAGTACTTC
CASSLAVTPGEQYF
>16|NA|TRBD2|TRBV6-5|TRBJ2-3
TGTGCCAGCAGTTATGGGGAGGGTAGTGGGGCGGATACGCAGTATTTT
CASSYGEGSGADTQYF
>14|NA|NA|TRBV5-4|TRBJ1-5
TGTGCCAGCAGCCCTAACGCAGGGAATCAGCCCCAGCATTTT
CASSPNAGNQPQHF
>14|NA|NA|TRBV7-8|TRBJ2-7
TGTGCCAGCAGCTTAAACCGGGGGCGGTACGAGCAGTACTTC
CASSLNRGRYEQYF
>16|NA|TRBD2|TRBV5-1|TRBJ2-7
TGCGCCAGCAGCTTGGAGGGTAGCGGGAGGGCCAACGAGCAGTACTTC
CASSLEGSGRANEQYF